The clone carrying this T cell receptor (beta chain) was observed once. The sample is drawn from a study of T cell changes during pregnancy in multiple sclerosis. Using immunoSEQ multiplex PCR, the repertoire was profiled, and TCRdb retains in-frame clones only, with some absent. The data contain about 28,000 clones, approximately 92% of them singletons. The sequences come from CD4+ T cells from peripheral blood mononuclear cells, collected in the second trimester of pregnancy. This receptor was taken from a female donor with multiple sclerosis, enrolled in a pregnancy study.

This chain's CDR3 is CASSRPGGGRYTEAFF. Here the CDR3 DNA reads TGTGCCAGCTCGCGGCCAGGTGGAGGGCGGTACACTGAAGCTTTCTTT. V is TRBV18 and J is TRBJ1-1; D remains ambiguous. Trimming pared 6 bases from V and 3 bases from J, leaving 20 bases between. This CDR3 has 16 amino acids. Germline V gene sequence: CDR1 KGHSH, CDR2 LQKENI.